The rows below give T cell receptor beta chains drawn from one sample of a study of blood T cell repertoires in COVID-19. Assay: immunoSEQ multiplex PCR; the TCRdb copy retains only in-frame clones and omits some. The sample shows nearly 110,000 clones, roughly 80% of them seen only once. Material: peripheral blood. These receptors came from a woman aged 60-70 years with acute or convalescent COVID-19. The CDR3 runs from the conserved cysteine through the conserved F or W. A D gene is named only where the DNA matches it firmly. Clone size, where shown, is once, few, many, or a class for clones that have expanded.

abundance,v_gene,d_gene,j_gene,CDR3nt,CDR3aa
.,TRBV6-2/TRBV6-3,TRBD2,TRBJ2-3,TGTGCCAGCAGTTACTCTGCTCTACGAGCGGGGGGCCCGGAAAGAGATACGCAGTATTTT,CASSYSALRAGGPERDTQYF
.,TRBV11-2,TRBD1,TRBJ2-1,TGTGCCAGCAGTCTCCAGGGTCAGGGGGCCTACAATGAGCAGTTCTTC,CASSLQGQGAYNEQFF
few,TRBV9,TRBD1,TRBJ1-1,TGTGCCAGCAGCGTGACAGGGGCAAGCACTGAAGCTTTCTTT,CASSVTGASTEAFF
.,TRBV4-1,TRBD1,TRBJ1-5,TGCGCCAGCAGCCCCGACAGGGATGAAAGTCAGCCCCAGCATTTT,CASSPDRDESQPQHF
once,TRBV5-6,TRBD1,TRBJ2-5,TGTGCCAGCAGCTGGGTGGACAGGGGGGAGACCCAGTACTTC,CASSWVDRGETQYF
.,TRBV25-1,.,TRBJ1-2,TGTGCCAGCAGTGAATTGGGGGCGAGCTATGGCTACACCTTC,CASSELGASYGYTF
.,TRBV28,.,TRBJ1-2,TGTGCCAGCAGGGCTGGGAGGCTCGCAGCCGGCTACACCTTC,CASRAGRLAAGYTF
.,TRBV19,.,TRBJ2-7,TGTGCCAGTAGTATGAGTGGGCCAGGGATAAACGAGCAGTACTTC,CASSMSGPGINEQYF
.,TRBV10-3,TRBD1,TRBJ1-2,TGTGCCATCATTGCGGGACAGGGCTACGATGGCTACACCTTC,CAIIAGQGYDGYTF
.,TRBV5-6,.,TRBJ2-7,TGTGCCAGCAGCTTGGCCGGGTTAGGGACAAACTCCTACGAGCAGTACTTC,CASSLAGLGTNSYEQYF
.,TRBV20-1,.,TRBJ2-5,TGCAGTGCTAGTCCTCCAGGAGGTGAGACCCAGTACTTC,CSASPPGGETQYF
.,TRBV6-1,.,TRBJ1-2,TGTGCCAGCAGTGAGACCCCCGGCAGGGCCTATGGCTACACCTTC,CASSETPGRAYGYTF
once,TRBV6-5,TRBD2,TRBJ2-1,TGTGCCAGCAGTTCGACTAGCGGGAGCTTCCATGAGCAGTTCTTC,CASSSTSGSFHEQFF
.,TRBV11-3,TRBD1,TRBJ2-3,TGTGCCAGCAGCCTCGGACAGGGGAAGACGGATACGCAGTATTTT,CASSLGQGKTDTQYF
.,TRBV27,TRBD1,TRBJ2-1,TGTGCCAGCAGTTTATACCCCGACAGGGGATACAATGAGCAGTTCTTC,CASSLYPDRGYNEQFF
.,TRBV5-1,TRBD2,TRBJ2-3,TGCGCCACAACTAGCGGGGGGGCCCATGATACGCAGTATTTT,CATTSGGAHDTQYF
.,TRBV3-1/TRBV3-2,.,TRBJ1-4,TGTGCCAGCAGCCAAAGATCGGGAAACACCCCATCTCCAAATGAAAAACTGTTTTTT,CASSQRSGNTPSPNEKLFF
.,TRBV7-6,.,TRBJ2-7,TGTGCCAGCAGCTTAGGAGAGACAGGCTACGAGCAGTACTTC,CASSLGETGYEQYF
.,TRBV11-2,.,TRBJ2-5,TGTGCCAGCAGCTTGCGAGAGACCCAGTACTTC,CASSLRETQYF
.,TRBV7-9,.,TRBJ1-2,TGTGCCAGCAGCCGAACAGGGCCTCTTAACTATGGCTACACCTTC,CASSRTGPLNYGYTF
.,TRBV18,.,TRBJ1-5,TGTGCCAGCTCACCAATGGGACTCAATCAGCCCCAGCATTTT,CASSPMGLNQPQHF
.,TRBV3-1/TRBV3-2,.,TRBJ1-2,TGTGCCAGCAGCCAAGATTTGAGGGTCGGGGGCTACACCTTC,CASSQDLRVGGYTF
.,TRBV5-1,TRBD1,TRBJ2-7,TGCGCCAGCAGCAGGTGGGGACAGGCGAGCTCCTACGAGCAGTACTTC,CASSRWGQASSYEQYF
.,TRBV30,.,TRBJ1-6,TGTGCCTGGAGTGTAGGGCACGGGGTAAATTCACCCCTCCACTTT,CAWSVGHGVNSPLHF
.,TRBV28,.,TRBJ1-5,TGTGCCAGCAGCGAAGGGGGTCCGGGTCAGCCCCAGCATTTT,CASSEGGPGQPQHF
.,TRBV23-1,.,TRBJ1-3,TGCGCCAGCAGTCAATCGTTCCCTGGACAGCCTTGCCGCTCTGGAAACACCATATATTTT,CASSQSFPGQPCRSGNTIYF
.,TRBV18,TRBD1,TRBJ2-3,TGTGCCAGCACATCCGGGACAGGGGATACAGATACGCAGTATTTT,CASTSGTGDTDTQYF
.,TRBV4-1,TRBD1,TRBJ2-1,TGCGCCAGCAGCCCAACCCGGGACAGGGGGTCATACTACAATGAGCAGTTCTTC,CASSPTRDRGSYYNEQFF
.,TRBV5-4,.,TRBJ1-2,TGTGCCAGCAGCCTCAATACCCAGGGTTGGCGAGGCTACACCTTC,CASSLNTQGWRGYTF
.,TRBV6-5,TRBD1,TRBJ2-4,TGTGCCAGCAGTTTTGACAGGGTGGGAAACATTCAGTACTTC,CASSFDRVGNIQYF
.,TRBV18,TRBD2,TRBJ2-1,TGTGCCACCGGACTAGCGCAGATTAATGAGCAGTTCTTC,CATGLAQINEQFF
few,TRBV10-3,TRBD1,TRBJ2-5,TGTGCCATCAGTCAGACAGGGGCGCTTCAAGAGACCCAGTACTTC,CAISQTGALQETQYF
.,TRBV14,.,TRBJ1-1,TGTGCCAGCAGCCAACTAGACAGTGGGTTTACTGAAGCTTTCTTT,CASSQLDSGFTEAFF
.,TRBV18,TRBD2,TRBJ2-7,TGTGCCAGCTCGCCGACTAGCGGGGACTCCTACGAGCAGTACTTC,CASSPTSGDSYEQYF
.,TRBV6-1,TRBD1,TRBJ1-1,TGTGCCAGCAGTGAAAAGAAAGGGAGGACAGGGGGCAGTGAAGCTTTCTTT,CASSEKKGRTGGSEAFF
.,TRBV27,.,TRBJ1-6,TGTGCCAGCAGTTTATACGCCAGCGGGGATTCACCCCTCCACTTT,CASSLYASGDSPLHF
.,TRBV9,TRBD1,TRBJ1-3,TGTGCCGGCGACAGGGTACGCGGAAACACCATATATTTT,CAGDRVRGNTIYF
.,TRBV28,TRBD1,TRBJ2-7,TGTGCCAGCAGTTTGCTTAGGGACAGTCAGGGCATCCACGAGCAGTACTTC,CASSLLRDSQGIHEQYF
.,TRBV27,.,TRBJ2-3,TGTGCCAGCAGTTTCTCCTCCCGTGGCACAGATACGCAGTATTTT,CASSFSSRGTDTQYF
.,TRBV9,TRBD2,TRBJ2-2,TGTGCCAGCAGCGTAGAGGGTCTAGCGGGAGAATTAAACACCGGGGAGCTGTTTTTT,CASSVEGLAGELNTGELFF
.,TRBV2,.,TRBJ1-1,TGTGCCAGCAGTGACAGCGGGACTGAAGCTTTCTTT,CASSDSGTEAFF
few,TRBV18,TRBD1,TRBJ1-1,TGTGCCAGCTCACCGTATCAGCAGGGGGCCGCGAACACTGAAGCTTTCTTT,CASSPYQQGAANTEAFF
once,TRBV6-5,TRBD1,TRBJ2-1,TGTGCCAGCCGGATGGGACAGTCCTACAATGAGCAGTTCTTC,CASRMGQSYNEQFF
.,TRBV5-1,.,TRBJ2-3,TGCGCCAGCAGCCCTTTAGCATCGACAGATACGCAGTATTTT,CASSPLASTDTQYF
.,TRBV6-2/TRBV6-3,.,TRBJ1-5,TGTGCCAGCAGTATAACCCCTAGCCCCAGGAGGCGTAGTATTCAGCCCCAGCATTTT,CASSITPSPRRRSIQPQHF
.,TRBV27,.,TRBJ1-2,TGTGCCAGCAGTTTAAGGGGGACCGATGGCTACACCTTC,CASSLRGTDGYTF
.,TRBV6-5,.,TRBJ1-2,TGTGCCAGCCGCCTTGGTAGCAGGGGCTATGGCTACACCTTC,CASRLGSRGYGYTF
.,TRBV6-2/TRBV6-3,.,TRBJ1-1,TGTGCCAGCAGCCACGGACAGCTGAGAGGTGAAGCTTTCTTT,CASSHGQLRGEAFF